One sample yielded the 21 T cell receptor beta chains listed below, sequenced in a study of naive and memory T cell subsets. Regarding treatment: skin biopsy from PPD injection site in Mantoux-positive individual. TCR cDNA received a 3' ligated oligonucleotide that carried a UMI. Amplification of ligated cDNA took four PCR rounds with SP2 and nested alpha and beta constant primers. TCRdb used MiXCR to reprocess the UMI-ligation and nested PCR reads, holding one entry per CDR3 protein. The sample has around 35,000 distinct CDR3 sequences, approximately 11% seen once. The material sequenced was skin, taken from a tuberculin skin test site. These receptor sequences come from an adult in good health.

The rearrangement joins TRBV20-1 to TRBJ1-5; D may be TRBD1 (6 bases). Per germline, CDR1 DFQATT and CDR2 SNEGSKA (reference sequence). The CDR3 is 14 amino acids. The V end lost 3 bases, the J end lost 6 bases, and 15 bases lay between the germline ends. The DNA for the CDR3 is TGCAGTGCTAGTCTCGAGGGGGGTGGTCAGCCCCAGCATTTT. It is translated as CSASLEGGGQPQHF.

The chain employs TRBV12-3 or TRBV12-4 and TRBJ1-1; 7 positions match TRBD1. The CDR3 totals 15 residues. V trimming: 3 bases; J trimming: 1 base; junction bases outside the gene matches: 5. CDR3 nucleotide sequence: TGTGCCAGCAGTTTCCGGGACAGAAGGAACACTGAAGCTTTCTTT. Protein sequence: CASSFRDRRNTEAFF.

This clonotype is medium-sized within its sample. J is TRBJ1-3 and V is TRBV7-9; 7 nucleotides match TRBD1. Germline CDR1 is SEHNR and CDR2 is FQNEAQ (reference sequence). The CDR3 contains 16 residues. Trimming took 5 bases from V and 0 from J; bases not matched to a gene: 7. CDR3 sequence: CASSPRDSHSGNTIYF. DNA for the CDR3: TGTGCCAGCAGCCCCCGGGACAGCCACTCTGGAAACACCATATATTTT.

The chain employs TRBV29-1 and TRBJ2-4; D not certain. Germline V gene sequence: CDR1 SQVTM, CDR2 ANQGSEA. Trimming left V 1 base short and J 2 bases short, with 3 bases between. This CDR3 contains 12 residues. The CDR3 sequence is CSVEGTKNIQYF. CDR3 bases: TGCAGCGTTGAAGGCACCAAAAACATTCAGTACTTC. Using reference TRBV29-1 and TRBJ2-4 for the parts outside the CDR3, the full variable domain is SAVISQKPSRDICQRGTSLTIQCQVDSQVTMMFWYRQQPGQSLTLIATANQGSEATYESGFVIDKFPISRPNLTFSTLTVSNMSPEDSSIYLCSVEGTKNIQYFGAGTRLSVL.

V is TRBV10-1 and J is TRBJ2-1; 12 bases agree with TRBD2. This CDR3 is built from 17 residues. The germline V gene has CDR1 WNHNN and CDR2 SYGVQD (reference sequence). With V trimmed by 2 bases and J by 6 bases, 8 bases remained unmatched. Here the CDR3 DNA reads TGCGCCAGCAGTGAGGAAAGGACTAGCGGGAAAGTCAATGAGCAGTTCTTC. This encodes CASSEERTSGKVNEQFF.

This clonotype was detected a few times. CDR3 in amino acids: CASRTSGGLNPLELFF. The DNA of the CDR3 is TGTGCCAGCAGGACTAGCGGGGGGCTCAACCCACTCGAGCTGTTTTTT. The rearrangement links TRBV12-3 or TRBV12-4 to TRBJ2-2, with 13 positions matching TRBD2. The CDR3 is 16 residues long. J lost 11 bases, V lost 6 bases, and 12 bases had no gene match.

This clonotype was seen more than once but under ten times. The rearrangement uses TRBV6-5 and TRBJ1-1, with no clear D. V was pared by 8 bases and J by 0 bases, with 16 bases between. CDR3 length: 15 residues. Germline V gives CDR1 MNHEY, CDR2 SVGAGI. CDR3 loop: CASGLGRELNTEAFF. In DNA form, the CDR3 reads TGTGCCAGCGGCCTAGGGAGAGAGCTGAACACTGAAGCTTTCTTT.

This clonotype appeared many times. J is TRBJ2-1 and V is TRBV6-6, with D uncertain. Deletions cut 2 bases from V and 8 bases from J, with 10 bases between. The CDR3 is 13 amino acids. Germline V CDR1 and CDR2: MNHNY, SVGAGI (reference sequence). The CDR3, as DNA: TGTGCCAGCAGTTACCCTCCCTCCGATGAGCAGTTCTTC. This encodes CASSYPPSDEQFF.

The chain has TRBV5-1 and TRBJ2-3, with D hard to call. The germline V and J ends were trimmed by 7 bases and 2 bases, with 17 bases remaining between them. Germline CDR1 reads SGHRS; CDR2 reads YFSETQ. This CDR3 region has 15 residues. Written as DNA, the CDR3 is TGCGCCAGCTTCCAGTGGGGTTCAGACACAGATACGCAGTATTTT. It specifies CASFQWGSDTDTQYF.

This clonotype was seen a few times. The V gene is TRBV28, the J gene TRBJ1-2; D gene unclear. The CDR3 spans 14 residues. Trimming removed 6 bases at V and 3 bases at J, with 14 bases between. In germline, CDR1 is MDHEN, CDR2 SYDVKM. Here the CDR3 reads CASRSLTGYYGYTF. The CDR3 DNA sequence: TGTGCCAGCAGATCCTTGACGGGATACTATGGCTACACCTTC.

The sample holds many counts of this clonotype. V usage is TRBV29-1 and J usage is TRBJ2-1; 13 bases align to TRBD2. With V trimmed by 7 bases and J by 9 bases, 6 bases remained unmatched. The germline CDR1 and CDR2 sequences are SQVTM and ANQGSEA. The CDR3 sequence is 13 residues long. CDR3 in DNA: TGCAGCGGCGGGACTAGCGGGATGAGTGAGCAGTTCTTC. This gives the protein CSGGTSGMSEQFF.

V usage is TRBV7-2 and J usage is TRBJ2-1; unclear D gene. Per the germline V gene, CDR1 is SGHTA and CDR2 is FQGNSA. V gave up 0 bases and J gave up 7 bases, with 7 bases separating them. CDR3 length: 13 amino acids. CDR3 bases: TGTGCCAGCAGCTTAGCGCCAGCTAATGAGCAGTTCTTC. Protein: CASSLAPANEQFF.

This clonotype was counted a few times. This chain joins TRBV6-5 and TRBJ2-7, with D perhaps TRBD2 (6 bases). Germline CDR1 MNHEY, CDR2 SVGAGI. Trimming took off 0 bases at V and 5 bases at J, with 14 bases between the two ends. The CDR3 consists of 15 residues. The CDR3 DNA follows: TGTGCCAGCAGTTACTCGAACGGGAGAGGTGACGAGCAGTACTTC. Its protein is CASSYSNGRGDEQYF.

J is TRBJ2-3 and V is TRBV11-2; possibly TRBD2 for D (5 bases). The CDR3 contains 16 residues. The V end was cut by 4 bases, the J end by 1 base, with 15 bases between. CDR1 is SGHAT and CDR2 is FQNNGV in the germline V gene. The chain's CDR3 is CASSSRTPRRTDTQYF. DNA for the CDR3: TGTGCCAGCAGCTCACGGACTCCTAGACGCACAGATACGCAGTATTTT.

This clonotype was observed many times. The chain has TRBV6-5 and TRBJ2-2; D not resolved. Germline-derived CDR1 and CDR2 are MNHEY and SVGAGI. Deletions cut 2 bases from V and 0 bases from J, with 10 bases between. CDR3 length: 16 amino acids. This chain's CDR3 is CASSYGVGTNTGELFF. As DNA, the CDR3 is TGTGCCAGCAGTTACGGGGTAGGGACGAACACCGGGGAGCTGTTTTTT.

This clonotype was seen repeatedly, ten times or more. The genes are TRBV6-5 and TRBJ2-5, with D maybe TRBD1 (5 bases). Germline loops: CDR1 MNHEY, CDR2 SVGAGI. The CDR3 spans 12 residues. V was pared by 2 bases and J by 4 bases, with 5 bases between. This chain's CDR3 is CASSYRGETQYF. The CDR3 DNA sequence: TGTGCCAGCAGTTACAGGGGAGAGACCCAGTACTTC.

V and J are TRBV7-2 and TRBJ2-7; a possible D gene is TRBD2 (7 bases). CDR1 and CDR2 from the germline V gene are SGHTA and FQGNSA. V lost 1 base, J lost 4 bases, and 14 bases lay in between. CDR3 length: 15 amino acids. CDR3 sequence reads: CASSLDYRDYYEQYF. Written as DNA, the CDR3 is TGTGCCAGCAGCTTAGATTACAGGGACTATTACGAGCAGTACTTC.

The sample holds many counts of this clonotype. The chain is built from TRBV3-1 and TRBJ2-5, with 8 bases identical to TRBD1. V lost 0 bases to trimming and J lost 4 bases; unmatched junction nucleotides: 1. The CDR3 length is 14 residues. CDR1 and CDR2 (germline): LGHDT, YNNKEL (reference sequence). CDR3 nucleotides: TGTGCCAGCAGCCAAGACACAGGGGGAGAGACCCAGTACTTC. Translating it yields CASSQDTGGETQYF.

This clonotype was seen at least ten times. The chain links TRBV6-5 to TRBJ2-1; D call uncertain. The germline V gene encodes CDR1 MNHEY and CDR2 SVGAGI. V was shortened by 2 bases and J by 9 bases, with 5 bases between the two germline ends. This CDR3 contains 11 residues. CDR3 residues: CASSYDFEQFF. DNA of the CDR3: TGTGCCAGCAGTTACGACTTTGAGCAGTTCTTC.

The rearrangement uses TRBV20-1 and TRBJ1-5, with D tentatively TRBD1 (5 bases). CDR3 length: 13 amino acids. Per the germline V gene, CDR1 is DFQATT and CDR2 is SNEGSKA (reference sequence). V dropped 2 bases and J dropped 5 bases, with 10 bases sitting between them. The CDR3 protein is CSARIQGDQPQHF. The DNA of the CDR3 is TGCAGTGCTAGAATCCAGGGCGATCAGCCCCAGCATTTT.

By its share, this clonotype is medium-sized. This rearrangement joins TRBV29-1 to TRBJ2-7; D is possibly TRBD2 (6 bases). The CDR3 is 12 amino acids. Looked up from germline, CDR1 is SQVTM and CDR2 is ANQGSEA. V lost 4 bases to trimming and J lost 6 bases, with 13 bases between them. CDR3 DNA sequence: TGCAGCGTTGGCGGGAATAGTGGCGAGCAGTACTTC. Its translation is CSVGGNSGEQYF.